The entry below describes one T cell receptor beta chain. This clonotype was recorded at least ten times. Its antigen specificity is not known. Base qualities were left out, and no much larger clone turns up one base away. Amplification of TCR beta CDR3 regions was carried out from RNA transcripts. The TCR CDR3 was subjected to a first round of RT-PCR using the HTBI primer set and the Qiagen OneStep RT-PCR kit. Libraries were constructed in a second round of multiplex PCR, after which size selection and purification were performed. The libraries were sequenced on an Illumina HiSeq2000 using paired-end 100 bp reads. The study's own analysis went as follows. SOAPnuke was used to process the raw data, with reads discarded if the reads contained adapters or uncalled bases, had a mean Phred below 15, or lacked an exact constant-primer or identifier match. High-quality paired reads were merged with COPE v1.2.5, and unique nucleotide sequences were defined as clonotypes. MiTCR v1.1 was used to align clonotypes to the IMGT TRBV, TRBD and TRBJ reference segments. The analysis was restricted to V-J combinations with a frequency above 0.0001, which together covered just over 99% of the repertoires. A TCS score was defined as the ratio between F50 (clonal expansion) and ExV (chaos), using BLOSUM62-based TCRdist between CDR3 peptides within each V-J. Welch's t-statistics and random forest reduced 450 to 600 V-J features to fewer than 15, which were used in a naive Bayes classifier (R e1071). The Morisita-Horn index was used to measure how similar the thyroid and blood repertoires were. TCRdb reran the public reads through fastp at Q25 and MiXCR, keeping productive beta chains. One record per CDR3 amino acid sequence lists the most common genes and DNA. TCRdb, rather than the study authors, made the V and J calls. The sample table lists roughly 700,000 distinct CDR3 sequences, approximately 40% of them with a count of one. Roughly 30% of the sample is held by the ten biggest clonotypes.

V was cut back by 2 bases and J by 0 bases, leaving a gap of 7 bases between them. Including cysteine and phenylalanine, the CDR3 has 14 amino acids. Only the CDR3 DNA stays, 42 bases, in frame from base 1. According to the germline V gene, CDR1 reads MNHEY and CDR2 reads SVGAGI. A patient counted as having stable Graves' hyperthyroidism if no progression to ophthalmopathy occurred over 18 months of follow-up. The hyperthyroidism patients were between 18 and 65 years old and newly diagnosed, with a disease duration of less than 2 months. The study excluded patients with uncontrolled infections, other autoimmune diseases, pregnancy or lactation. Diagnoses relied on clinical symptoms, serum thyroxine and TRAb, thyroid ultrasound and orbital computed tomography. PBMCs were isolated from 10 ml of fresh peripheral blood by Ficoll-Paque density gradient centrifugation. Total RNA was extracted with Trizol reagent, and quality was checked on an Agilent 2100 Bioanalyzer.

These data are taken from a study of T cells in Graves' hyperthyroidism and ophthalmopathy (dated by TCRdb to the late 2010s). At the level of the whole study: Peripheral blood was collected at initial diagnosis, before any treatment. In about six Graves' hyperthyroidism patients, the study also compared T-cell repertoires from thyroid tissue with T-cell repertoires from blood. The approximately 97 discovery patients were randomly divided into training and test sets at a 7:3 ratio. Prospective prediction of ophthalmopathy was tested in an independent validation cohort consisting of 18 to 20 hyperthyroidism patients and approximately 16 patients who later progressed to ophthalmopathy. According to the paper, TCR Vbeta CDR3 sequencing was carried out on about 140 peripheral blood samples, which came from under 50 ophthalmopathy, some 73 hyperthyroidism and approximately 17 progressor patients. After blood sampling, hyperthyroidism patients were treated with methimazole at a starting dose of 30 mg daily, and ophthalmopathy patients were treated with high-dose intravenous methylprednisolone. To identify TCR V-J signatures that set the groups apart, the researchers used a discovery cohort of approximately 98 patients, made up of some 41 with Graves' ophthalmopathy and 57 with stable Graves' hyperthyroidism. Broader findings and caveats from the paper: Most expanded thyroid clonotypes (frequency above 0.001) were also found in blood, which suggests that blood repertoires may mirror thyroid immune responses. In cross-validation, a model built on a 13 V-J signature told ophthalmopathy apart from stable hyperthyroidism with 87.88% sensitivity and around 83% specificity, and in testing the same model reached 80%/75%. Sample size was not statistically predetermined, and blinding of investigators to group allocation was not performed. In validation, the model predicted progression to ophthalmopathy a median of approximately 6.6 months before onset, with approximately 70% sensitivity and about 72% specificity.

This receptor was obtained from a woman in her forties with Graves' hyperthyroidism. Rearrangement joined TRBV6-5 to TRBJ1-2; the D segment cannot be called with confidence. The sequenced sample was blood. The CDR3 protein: CASSYDGANYGYTF. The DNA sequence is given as TGTGCCAGCAGTTACGATGGGGCTAACTATGGCTACACCTTC.